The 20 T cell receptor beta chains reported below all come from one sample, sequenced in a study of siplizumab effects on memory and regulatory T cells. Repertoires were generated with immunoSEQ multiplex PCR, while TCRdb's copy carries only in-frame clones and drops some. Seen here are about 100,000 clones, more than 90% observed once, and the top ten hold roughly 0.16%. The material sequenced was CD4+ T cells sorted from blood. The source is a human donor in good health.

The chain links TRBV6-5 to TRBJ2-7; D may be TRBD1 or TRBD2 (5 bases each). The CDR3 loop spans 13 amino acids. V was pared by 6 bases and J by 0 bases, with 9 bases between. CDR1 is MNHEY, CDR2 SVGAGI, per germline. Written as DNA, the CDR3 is TGTGCCAGCAGCTGGGACGGCTCCTACGAGCAGTACTTC. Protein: CASSWDGSYEQYF.

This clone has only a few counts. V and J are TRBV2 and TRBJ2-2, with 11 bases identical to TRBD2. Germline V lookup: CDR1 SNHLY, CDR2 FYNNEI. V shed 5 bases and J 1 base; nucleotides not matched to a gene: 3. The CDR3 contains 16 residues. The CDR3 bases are TGTGCCAGCAGTTCTCTAGCGGGGGGGAACACCGGGGAGCTGTTTTTT. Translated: CASSSLAGGNTGELFF.

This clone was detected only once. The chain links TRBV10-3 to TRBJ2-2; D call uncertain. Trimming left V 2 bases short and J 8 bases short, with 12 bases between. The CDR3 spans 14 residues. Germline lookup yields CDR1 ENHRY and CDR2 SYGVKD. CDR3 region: CAISESLGGGELFF. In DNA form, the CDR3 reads TGTGCCATCAGTGAGAGCCTAGGTGGTGGGGAGCTGTTTTTT.

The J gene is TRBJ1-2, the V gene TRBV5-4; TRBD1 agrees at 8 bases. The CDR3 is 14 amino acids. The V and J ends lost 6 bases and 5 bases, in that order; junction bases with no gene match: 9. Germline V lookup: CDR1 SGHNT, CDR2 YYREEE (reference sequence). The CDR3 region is CASTWTGRKYGYTF. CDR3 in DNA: TGTGCCAGCACCTGGACAGGGAGGAAGTATGGCTACACCTTC. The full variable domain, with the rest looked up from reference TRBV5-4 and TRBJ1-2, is ETGVTQSPTHLIKTRGQQVTLRCSSQSGHNTVSWYQQALGQGPQFIFQYYREEENGRGNFPPRFSGLQFPNYSSELNVNALELDDSALYLCASTWTGRKYGYTFGSGTRLTVV.

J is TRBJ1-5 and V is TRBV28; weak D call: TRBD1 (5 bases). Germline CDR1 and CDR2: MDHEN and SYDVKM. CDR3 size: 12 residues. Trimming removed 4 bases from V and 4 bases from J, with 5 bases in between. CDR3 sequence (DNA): TGTGCCAGCAGTTGGGGGAATCAGCCCCAGCATTTT. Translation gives CASSWGNQPQHF.

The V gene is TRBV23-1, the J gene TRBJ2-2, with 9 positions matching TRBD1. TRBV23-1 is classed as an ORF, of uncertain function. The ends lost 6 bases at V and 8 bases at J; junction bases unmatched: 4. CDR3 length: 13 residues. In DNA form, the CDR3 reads TGCGCCAGCAGGAACAGGGGGCCTGGGGAGCTGTTTTTT. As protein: CASRNRGPGELFF.

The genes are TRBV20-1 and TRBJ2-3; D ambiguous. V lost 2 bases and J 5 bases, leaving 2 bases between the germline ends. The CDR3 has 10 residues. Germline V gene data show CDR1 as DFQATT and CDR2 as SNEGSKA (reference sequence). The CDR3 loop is CSARRDTQYF. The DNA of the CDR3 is TGCAGTGCTAGAAGAGATACGCAGTATTTT.

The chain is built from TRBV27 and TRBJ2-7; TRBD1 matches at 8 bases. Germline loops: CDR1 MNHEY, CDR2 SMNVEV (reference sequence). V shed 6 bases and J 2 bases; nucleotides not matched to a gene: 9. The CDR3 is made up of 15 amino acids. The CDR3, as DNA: TGTGCCAGCAGAACAGGGACAGGTCCCACCTACGAGCAGTACTTC. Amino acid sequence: CASRTGTGPTYEQYF.

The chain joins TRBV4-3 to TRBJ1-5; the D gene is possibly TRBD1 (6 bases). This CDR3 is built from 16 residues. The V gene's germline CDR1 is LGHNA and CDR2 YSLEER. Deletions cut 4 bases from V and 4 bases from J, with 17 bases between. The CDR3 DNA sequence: TGCGCCAGCAGCCCCGGGGCAGGGGTCGTAAATCAGCCCCAGCATTTT. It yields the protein CASSPGAGVVNQPQHF.

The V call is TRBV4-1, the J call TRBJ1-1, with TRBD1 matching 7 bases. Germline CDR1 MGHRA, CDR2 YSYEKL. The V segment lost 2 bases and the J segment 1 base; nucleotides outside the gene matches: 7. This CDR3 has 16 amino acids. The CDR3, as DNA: TGCGCCAGCAGCCAACCGACCAGGGGGGAGAACACTGAAGCTTTCTTT. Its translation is CASSQPTRGENTEAFF.

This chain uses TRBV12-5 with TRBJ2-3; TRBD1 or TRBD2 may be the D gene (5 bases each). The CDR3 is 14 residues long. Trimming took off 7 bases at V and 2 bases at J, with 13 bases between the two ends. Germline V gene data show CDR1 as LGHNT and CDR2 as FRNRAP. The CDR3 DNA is TGTGCTAGTGAACCTACGGGGACCACAGATACGCAGTATTTT. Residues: CASEPTGTTDTQYF. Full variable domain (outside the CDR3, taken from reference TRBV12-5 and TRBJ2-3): DARVTQTPRHKVTEMGQEVTMRCQPILGHNTVFWYRQTMMQGLELLAYFRNRAPLDDSGMPKDRFSAEMPDATLATLKIQPSEPRDSAVYFCASEPTGTTDTQYFGPGTRLTVL.

CDR3 amino acids: CASSQGFGIENVAKNIQYF. DNA for the CDR3: TGCGCCAGCAGTCAGGGGTTCGGGATAGAGAACGTAGCCAAAAACATTCAGTACTTC. The rearrangement links TRBV23-1 to TRBJ2-4; weak D call: TRBD2 (5 bases). TRBV23-1 is an open reading frame whose function is uncertain. The V and J ends lost 3 bases and 0 bases respectively, with 21 bases between them. CDR3 length equals 19 residues.

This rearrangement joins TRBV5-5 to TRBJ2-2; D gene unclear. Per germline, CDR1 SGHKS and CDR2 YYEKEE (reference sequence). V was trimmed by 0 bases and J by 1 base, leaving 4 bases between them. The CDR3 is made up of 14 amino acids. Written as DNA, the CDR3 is TGTGCCAGCAGCTTGGTCGGGAACACCGGGGAGCTGTTTTTT. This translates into CASSLVGNTGELFF.

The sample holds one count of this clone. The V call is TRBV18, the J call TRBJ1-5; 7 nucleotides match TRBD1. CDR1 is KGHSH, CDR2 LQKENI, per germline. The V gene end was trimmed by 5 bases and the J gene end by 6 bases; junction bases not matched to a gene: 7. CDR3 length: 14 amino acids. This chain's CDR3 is CASSAAGGGQPQHF. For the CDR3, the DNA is TGTGCCAGCTCAGCCGCAGGGGGAGGTCAGCCCCAGCATTTT. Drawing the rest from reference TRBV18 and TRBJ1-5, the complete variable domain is NAGVMQNPRHLVRRRGQEARLRCSPMKGHSHVYWYRQLPEEGLKFMVYLQKENIIDESGMPKERFSAEFPKEGPSILRIQQVVRGDSAAYFCASSAAGGGQPQHFGDGTRLSIL.

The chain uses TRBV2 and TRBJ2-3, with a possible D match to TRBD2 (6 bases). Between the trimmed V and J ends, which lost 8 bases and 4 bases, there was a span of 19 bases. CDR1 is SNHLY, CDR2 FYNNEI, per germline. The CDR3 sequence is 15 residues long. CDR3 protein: CASGMSGVPADTQYF. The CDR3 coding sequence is TGTGCCAGCGGAATGTCGGGGGTCCCTGCAGATACGCAGTATTTT.

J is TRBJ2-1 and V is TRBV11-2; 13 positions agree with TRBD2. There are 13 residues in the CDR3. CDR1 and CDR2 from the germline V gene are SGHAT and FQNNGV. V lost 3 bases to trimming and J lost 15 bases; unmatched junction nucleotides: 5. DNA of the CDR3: TGTGCCAGCAGCTTGGGACTAGCGGGGAGAGGGTTCTTC. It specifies CASSLGLAGRGFF.

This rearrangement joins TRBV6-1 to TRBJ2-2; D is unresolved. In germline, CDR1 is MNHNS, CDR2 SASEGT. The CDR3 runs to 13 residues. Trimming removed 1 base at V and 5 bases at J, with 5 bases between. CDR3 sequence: CASSEVATGELFF. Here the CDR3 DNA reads TGTGCCAGCAGTGAAGTCGCAACCGGGGAGCTGTTTTTT.

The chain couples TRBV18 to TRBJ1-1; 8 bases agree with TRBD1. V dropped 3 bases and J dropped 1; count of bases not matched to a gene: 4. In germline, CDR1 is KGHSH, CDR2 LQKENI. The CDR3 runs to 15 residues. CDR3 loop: CASSPGQGKNTEAFF. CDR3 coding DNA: TGTGCCAGCTCACCCGGACAGGGTAAGAACACTGAAGCTTTCTTT.

Written as DNA, the CDR3 is TGTGCCAGCAGCTTAGTAGTAGCGGGGTACAATGAGCAGTTCTTC. Translating gives CASSLVVAGYNEQFF. The rearrangement uses TRBV7-7 and TRBJ2-1, with 8 bases matching TRBD2. Germline V CDR1 and CDR2: SSHAT, FNYEAQ (reference sequence). The CDR3 length is 15 residues. The J segment lost 4 bases and the V segment lost 1 base, leaving 3 bases of the junction unmatched.

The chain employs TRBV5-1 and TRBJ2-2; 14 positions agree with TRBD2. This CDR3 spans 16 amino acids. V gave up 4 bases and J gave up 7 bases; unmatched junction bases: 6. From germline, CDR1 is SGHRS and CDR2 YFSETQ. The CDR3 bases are TGCGCCAGCAGCCCTGGACTAGCGGGGGGCGTCGGGGAGCTGTTTTTT. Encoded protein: CASSPGLAGGVGELFF.